This paragraph covers one T cell receptor beta chain sequence. The CDR3 has 17 amino acids. Germline CDR1 KGHSH, CDR2 LQKENI. Between the trimmed V and J ends, which lost 2 bases and 9 bases, there was a span of 23 bases. The data were taken from a study of blood T cell repertoires in COVID-19. About the study: PBMCs, B-cell-depleted T cells, or T cells provided the cDNA or gDNA that made up the material.

Authors' analysis steps: Using reference gene primer amplification, nucleated cell counts were estimated. Sequenced by immunoSEQ multiplex PCR; TCRdb stores in-frame clones only, minus some. From that table come the V and J calls and clone size; the DNA was used to work out D and trimming. The data show 79,000 or so clones, more than 75% seen once. The receptor comes from a human donor in a cohort sampled during active COVID-19. The sequenced sample consisted of peripheral blood. The gene calls are TRBV18 and TRBJ2-1, with D possibly matching TRBD1 (5 bases). The CDR3 DNA reads as TGTGCCAGCTCACCAGGTGGGGCCTCGACTCCCGTACCTGAGCAGTTCTTC. Translation gives CASSPGGASTPVPEQFF. Filled out from reference TRBV18 and TRBJ2-1, the complete variable domain reads NAGVMQNPRHLVRRRGQEARLRCSPMKGHSHVYWYRQLPEEGLKFMVYLQKENIIDESGMPKERFSAEFPKEGPSILRIQQVVRGDSAAYFCASSPGGASTPVPEQFFGPGTRLTVL.